One TCR beta chain is described in this entry. Its antigen is unknown. Germline-derived CDR1 and CDR2 are ENHRY and SYGVKD. The CDR3 is 13 residues long. The ends lost 9 bases at V and 7 bases at J; junction bases unmatched: 6. This sample is drawn from a study of T cell repertoires in cytomegalovirus infection. Study background: From public TCR beta signatures came an indication of both CMV infection and matching HLA type.

Findings and limits, study-wide: Pooled public TCR beta family frequency picked out CMV carriers with the relevant HLA. HLA-C-restricted CMV clonotypes gave the most frequent clonotype in two of eight donors.

Each CDR3 protein gets one entry after TCRdb re-called the reads with MiXCR. This table holds roughly 300,000 distinct CDR3 sequences, more than 9% found once. Sequenced input: PBMCs. This chain connects TRBV10-3 to TRBJ2-1; 10 nucleotides align to TRBD2. This TCR was sampled from a human donor in good health (CMV status not recorded). Some clones in this sample may be carry-over from other donors' samples. CDR3 in amino acids: CAILAGAGNEQFF. In DNA, the CDR3 is TGTGCCATTCTAGCGGGAGCGGGTAATGAGCAGTTCTTC.